These 16 T cell receptor beta chains were sequenced from one sample in a study of cytomegalovirus exposure and HLA in healthy donors (dated by TCRdb to the late 2010s). Libraries were prepared through the immunoSEQ multiplex PCR assay. For the multiplex PCR, a mixture combining 60 forward primers for TCR Vbeta segments and 13 reverse primers for TCR Jbeta segments was used. TCRdb obtained this table from immuneACCESS and retained in-frame rearrangements with V and J assigned. These tables miss some clones; where compared with another copy, unresolved V genes account for less than half of the shortfall, and the remainder is unexplained. For this sample there are about 190,000 clones; around 85% appear just once. The top ten clonotypes cover 1% of the sample. The sample taken for sequencing was PBMCs. The receptors were sampled from a boy aged 2 to 10 in good health and CMV-seronegative.

The V gene is TRBV7-6, the J gene TRBJ1-2; tentative D call: TRBD1 (6 bases). Trimming took off 5 bases at V and 7 bases at J, with 14 bases between the two ends. CDR1 and CDR2 from the germline V gene are SGHVS and FNYEAQ. The CDR3 loop spans 13 amino acids. The CDR3 reads CASSPGGAGGYTF. The CDR3 DNA reads TGTGCCAGCAGCCCGGGGGGGGCGGGTGGCTACACCTTC.

This clone occurred once. The gene calls are TRBV5-4 and TRBJ2-1; 8 bases match TRBD2. The CDR3 consists of 14 residues. J lost 8 bases, V lost 4 bases, and 8 bases had no gene match. From germline, CDR1 is SGHNT and CDR2 YYREEE (reference sequence). CDR3 nucleotide sequence: TGTGCCAGCAGCCCGGGAGGGCCACGAGATGAGCAGTTCTTC. Translation: CASSPGGPRDEQFF. The full variable domain, its missing parts supplied by reference TRBV5-4 and TRBJ2-1, is ETGVTQSPTHLIKTRGQQVTLRCSSQSGHNTVSWYQQALGQGPQFIFQYYREEENGRGNFPPRFSGLQFPNYSSELNVNALELDDSALYLCASSPGGPRDEQFFGPGTRLTVL.

The J gene is TRBJ1-1, the V gene TRBV19; TRBD1 is a possible D gene (5 bases). This CDR3 contains 13 residues. Germline V gene lookup returns CDR1 LNHDA and CDR2 SQIVND (reference sequence). With 9 bases removed from V and 4 bases from J, the gap between germline ends came to 15 bases. The DNA of the CDR3 is TGTGCCAGCTTAACAAGGGGCATCACTGAAGCTTTCTTT. Its protein is CASLTRGITEAFF.

The genes are TRBV7-6 and TRBJ2-5; TRBD2 agrees at 7 bases. The V gene end was trimmed by 6 bases and the J gene end by 0 bases; junction bases not matched to a gene: 10. The germline V gene encodes CDR1 SGHVS and CDR2 FNYEAQ. This CDR3 is 16 amino acids long. This CDR3 reads CASRPTDGRYQETQYF. The CDR3 DNA reads as TGTGCCAGCAGACCAACTGACGGGAGGTACCAAGAGACCCAGTACTTC.

A few counts support this clone. The chain employs TRBV19 and TRBJ2-2; weak D call: TRBD2 (7 bases). The germline CDR1 and CDR2 sequences are LNHDA and SQIVND (reference sequence). Deletions cut 3 bases from V and 6 bases from J, with 11 bases between. The CDR3 spans 14 residues. Written as DNA, the CDR3 is TGTGCCAGTAGTATCCAAGGGGGGGCCGGGGAGCTGTTTTTT. The encoded protein is CASSIQGGAGELFF. The full variable domain, its missing parts supplied by reference TRBV19 and TRBJ2-2, is DGGITQSPKYLFRKEGQNVTLSCEQNLNHDAMYWYRQDPGQGLRLIYYSQIVNDFQKGDIAEGYSVSREKKESFPLTVTSAQKNPTAFYLCASSIQGGAGELFFGEGSRLTVL.

The chain links TRBV11-2 to TRBJ2-5, with 8 bases matching TRBD2. The CDR3 consists of 17 residues. With V trimmed by 0 bases and J by 5 bases, 11 bases remained unmatched. Germline CDR1 reads SGHAT; CDR2 reads FQNNGV. CDR3 in DNA: TGTGCCAGCAGCTTAGATGTAACGGGAGGGCCTCTTGAGACCCAGTACTTC. Amino acids: CASSLDVTGGPLETQYF.

The chain's CDR3 is CAWTIGGVGYTF. CDR3 nucleotides: TGTGCCTGGACCATCGGGGGGGTTGGCTACACCTTC. The rearrangement links TRBV30 to TRBJ1-2; weak D call: TRBD1 (5 bases). Germline CDR1 GTSNPN, CDR2 SVGIG (reference sequence). The CDR3 is 12 amino acids. Trimming removed 4 bases from V and 7 bases from J, with 13 bases in between.

This chain connects TRBV6-1 to TRBJ1-1; D gene uncertain. The CDR3 runs 14 residues. Trimming stripped 1 base from V and 0 bases from J, with 6 bases between. CDR1 and CDR2 from the germline V gene are MNHNS and SASEGT. In nucleotides, the CDR3 is TGTGCCAGCAGTGAAGGTTGGCTGAACACTGAAGCTTTCTTT. Its protein product is CASSEGWLNTEAFF.

The V call is TRBV11-2, the J call TRBJ2-5; 7 bases align to TRBD2. This CDR3 region has 17 residues. V lost 0 bases, J lost 5 bases, and 12 bases stayed unmatched. From germline, CDR1 is SGHAT and CDR2 FQNNGV. The CDR3 loop reads CASSLESLRGVHETQYF. The CDR3 region has the DNA TGTGCCAGCAGCTTAGAATCCCTCCGGGGGGTTCACGAGACCCAGTACTTC.

The chain combines TRBV19 with TRBJ2-6, with D perhaps TRBD1 (6 bases). The germline gives CDR1 LNHDA, CDR2 SQIVND (reference sequence). This CDR3 contains 15 residues. V was trimmed by 1 base and J by 4 bases, leaving 8 bases between them. The DNA of the CDR3 is TGTGCCAGTAGTATAGCAGGGGACGGGGCCAACGTCCTGACTTTC. Amino acid sequence: CASSIAGDGANVLTF.

The chain links TRBV6-1 to TRBJ1-4; TRBD1 might be the D (5 bases). V lost 8 bases to trimming and J lost 4 bases, with 14 bases between them. Per germline, CDR1 MNHNS and CDR2 SASEGT. This CDR3 has 14 residues. In nucleotides, the CDR3 is TGTGCCAGCGGCGACAGAAACTTTAATGAAAAACTGTTTTTT. Translated, it gives CASGDRNFNEKLFF.

The chain couples TRBV29-1 to TRBJ2-3; possible D gene TRBD1, 5 bases. This CDR3 is 12 amino acids long. V was cut by 4 bases and J by 1 base, with 6 bases left in between. Germline values: CDR1 SQVTM, CDR2 ANQGSEA. The CDR3 DNA reads TGCAGCGTTGTAGGGGGCACAGATACGCAGTATTTT. It is translated as CSVVGGTDTQYF.

The chain joins TRBV19 to TRBJ1-1; 8 positions match TRBD1. This CDR3 has 15 amino acids. After removal of 5 bases from V and 1 base from J, the junction contained 6 bases not matched to a gene. Germline CDR1 is LNHDA and CDR2 is SQIVND (reference sequence). CDR3 nucleotide sequence: TGTGCCAGTAGTTTCCCAGGGGGCGCGAACACTGAAGCTTTCTTT. This translates into CASSFPGGANTEAFF.

The chain has TRBV5-1 and TRBJ2-3; a possible D gene is TRBD2 (6 bases). Germline lookup yields CDR1 SGHRS and CDR2 YFSETQ. This CDR3 has 16 residues. V lost 2 bases, J lost 1 base, and 14 bases lay in between. As DNA, the CDR3 is TGCGCCAGCAGCTTCTACGAGGGAGGAGGCACAGATACGCAGTATTTT. It encodes CASSFYEGGGTDTQYF.

The chain combines TRBV4-1 with TRBJ1-6; D ambiguous. Germline V gene lookup returns CDR1 MGHRA and CDR2 YSYEKL. The CDR3 sequence is 15 residues long. Trimming took 0 bases from V and 10 from J, leaving 13 bases between them. CDR3 sequence: CASSQDPGSGSPLHF. Here the CDR3 DNA reads TGCGCCAGCAGCCAAGACCCTGGGAGTGGGTCACCCCTCCACTTT.

This clone has just one count. The chain recombines TRBV7-2 with TRBJ1-5; 7 nucleotides line up with TRBD1. The length of the CDR3 is 14 residues. Germline CDR1 and CDR2: SGHTA and FQGNSA. With 4 bases clipped from V and 7 bases from J, the junction kept 7 bases outside the gene matches. The CDR3 reads CASSSRTGGQPQHF. For the CDR3, the DNA is TGTGCCAGCAGCTCCCGGACAGGAGGCCAGCCCCAGCATTTT.